This T cell receptor beta chain was captured by sequencing in a study of monozygotic twins with inflammatory bowel disease. From the 5' RACE reads, TCRdb lists one entry per CDR3 protein and no DNA. The listing records about 440,000 distinct CDR3 sequences. The CDR3 is 14 amino acids. This sequence was found in a human donor with ulcerative colitis or Crohn's disease, or a healthy co-twin of an affected twin (not recorded which). Sample: blood. This sequence joins TRBV12-3 or TRBV12-4 and TRBJ1-5; as DNA is missing, the TRBD1 call by TCRdb cannot be tested. This CDR3 is CASRFTTGNQPQHF.